This paragraph reports one T cell receptor (beta chain). Its target is not known. Just one base apart from a much larger clone, this may be a read error. The data belong to a study of molecular identifiers for immune sequencing clone quantification. General study results and limits: Barcodes shared by identical TCR molecules could lead to underestimated sizes of highly expanded clones.

TCRdb processed the PCR reads anew with MiXCR; each CDR3 protein has one entry. The table lists around 40,000 distinct CDR3 sequences, 15% to 20% of them singletons, with more than 0.9% in the top ten. Germline V gene sequence: CDR1 MGHRA, CDR2 YSYEKL. The CDR3 covers 15 residues. The sample consisted of naive CD8+ T cells from blood, with Jurkat cell RNA spiked in. Sample subset: FACS-sorted CD8+CD4-CCR7+CD45RA+ naive T cells. This receptor was obtained from a human donor in good health. Some libraries in this study had Jurkat cell RNA spiked in. This sequence joins TRBV4-1 and TRBJ2-7; D gene unclear. The CDR3 protein is CASSQEERRSYEQHF. The CDR3 DNA reads as TGCGCCAGCAGCCAAGAAGAAAGGCGGTCCTACGAGCAGCACTTC.